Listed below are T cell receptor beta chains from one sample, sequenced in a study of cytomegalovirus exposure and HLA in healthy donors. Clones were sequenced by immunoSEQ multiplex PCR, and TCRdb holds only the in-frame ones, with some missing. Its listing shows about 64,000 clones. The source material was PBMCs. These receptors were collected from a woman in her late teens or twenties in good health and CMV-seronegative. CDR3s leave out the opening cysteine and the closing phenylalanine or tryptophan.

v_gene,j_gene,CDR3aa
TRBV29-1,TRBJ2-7,SARTSAEQY
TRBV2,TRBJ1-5,ASSGQGAGNQPQH
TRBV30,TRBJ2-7,AWSVGLAGDEQY
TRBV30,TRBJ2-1,AWSPPGGEQF
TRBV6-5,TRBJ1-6,ASSPSGTGVSPLH
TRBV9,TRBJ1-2,ASFGQAGGYT
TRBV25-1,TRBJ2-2,ASSVRDRETGELF
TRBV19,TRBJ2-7,ASRRGHEQY
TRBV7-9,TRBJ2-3,ASLIRGDTQY
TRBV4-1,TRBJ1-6,ASSQRGQGRGSPLH
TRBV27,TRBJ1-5,ATGRGQLNQPQH
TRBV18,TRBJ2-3,ATRTGAGSTDTQY
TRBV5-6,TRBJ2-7,ASSLRDRGLEQY
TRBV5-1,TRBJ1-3,ASSYPDSCSGNTIY